This passage covers 11 T cell receptor beta chains from one sample sequenced in a study of OX40 agonist ivuxolimab in advanced cancers. Data came from immunoSEQ multiplex PCR; TCRdb stores just in-frame clones and leaves some out. The table shows about 90,000 clones, with 91% occurring only once. The sequencing used CD4+ or CD8+ T cells sorted from blood, collected in a trial of the OX40 agonist ivuxolimab. These receptors were collected from an adult with an advanced solid tumor such as melanoma, head and neck, liver or kidney cancer.

CDR3 bases: TGTGCCAGCGGCGGGACAGGGGGCTCCTACGAGCAGTACTTC. It is translated as CASGGTGGSYEQYF. The rearrangement joins TRBV28 to TRBJ2-7, with TRBD1 matching 11 bases. Germline V gives CDR1 MDHEN, CDR2 SYDVKM. The trim removed 8 bases at V and 0 bases at J, leaving 3 bases unmatched. The CDR3 length is 14 residues.

CDR3 DNA: TGCAGCGTTGATATAAACTACGAGCAGTACTTC. Translation gives CSVDINYEQYF. J is TRBJ2-7 and V is TRBV29-1; no clear D. Between the trimmed V and J ends, which lost 3 bases and 3 bases, there was a span of 6 bases. Germline CDR1 is SQVTM and CDR2 is ANQGSEA. The CDR3 loop spans 11 amino acids.

This clone was seen more than once but under ten times. This chain uses TRBV7-9 with TRBJ1-5; D uncertain. The V end lost 5 bases, the J end lost 2 bases, and 4 bases lay between the germline ends. The germline V gene has CDR1 SEHNR and CDR2 FQNEAQ (reference sequence). The CDR3 loop spans 12 amino acids. In DNA form, the CDR3 reads TGTGCCAGCAGCGAACGCAATCAGCCCCAGCATTTT. Translation: CASSERNQPQHF.

This clone was detected once. This CDR3 reads CAWSVTGRVMGEQYF. DNA for the CDR3: TGTGCCTGGAGTGTAACCGGCAGGGTCATGGGTGAGCAGTACTTC. The chain couples TRBV30 to TRBJ2-7; D possibly corresponds to TRBD1 (5 bases). Germline V gives CDR1 GTSNPN, CDR2 SVGIG (reference sequence). Trimming left V 0 bases short and J 7 bases short, with 19 bases between. The CDR3 is 15 residues long.

V gene TRBV19 combines with J gene TRBJ2-5; TRBD1 might be the D (5 bases). The CDR3 contains 14 residues. In germline, CDR1 is LNHDA, CDR2 SQIVND (reference sequence). V was cut by 5 bases and J by 5 bases, with 15 bases left in between. DNA of the CDR3: TGTGCCAGTAGTCCGGGTAGGGGTGGGGAGACCCAGTACTTC. Protein product: CASSPGRGGETQYF. The whole variable domain, filled in from reference TRBV19 and TRBJ2-5, reads DGGITQSPKYLFRKEGQNVTLSCEQNLNHDAMYWYRQDPGQGLRLIYYSQIVNDFQKGDIAEGYSVSREKKESFPLTVTSAQKNPTAFYLCASSPGRGGETQYFGPGTRLLVL.

The J gene is TRBJ1-1, the V gene TRBV10-3; TRBD1 agrees at 10 bases. The CDR3 consists of 17 residues. Trimming cost V 3 bases and J 5 bases; bases outside gene matches: 12. CDR1 and CDR2 (germline): ENHRY, SYGVKD. The CDR3 loop is CAISDYTNDRGRTEAFF. The CDR3 bases are TGTGCCATCAGTGACTACACAAATGACAGGGGGCGAACTGAAGCTTTCTTT.

This sequence joins TRBV4-3 and TRBJ2-7, with 15 bases matching TRBD2. V was pared by 0 bases and J by 5 bases, with 8 bases of the junction left unmatched. From germline, CDR1 is LGHNA and CDR2 YSLEER. The CDR3 length is 18 residues. The CDR3 is CASSQDSPGLAGGHEQYF. CDR3 coding DNA: TGCGCCAGCAGCCAAGATAGCCCCGGACTAGCGGGAGGGCACGAGCAGTACTTC.

The chain carries TRBV18 and TRBJ2-2; 9 positions agree with TRBD1. Germline CDR1 is KGHSH and CDR2 is LQKENI. With V trimmed by 1 base and J by 3 bases, 0 bases remained unmatched. The CDR3 is made up of 15 amino acids. Here the CDR3 reads CASSPRTGDTGELFF. CDR3 nucleotides: TGTGCCAGCTCACCACGGACAGGGGACACCGGGGAGCTGTTTTTT.

The rearrangement uses TRBV19 and TRBJ2-7; 8 nucleotides match TRBD2. Germline values: CDR1 LNHDA, CDR2 SQIVND (reference sequence). The J segment lost 3 bases and the V segment lost 5 bases, leaving 3 bases of the junction unmatched. The CDR3 runs 13 residues. CDR3 nucleotides: TGTGCCAGTAGTCGGGGGGGCCTCTACGAGCAGTACTTC. Its translation: CASSRGGLYEQYF. The full variable domain, with the rest looked up from reference TRBV19 and TRBJ2-7, is DGGITQSPKYLFRKEGQNVTLSCEQNLNHDAMYWYRQDPGQGLRLIYYSQIVNDFQKGDIAEGYSVSREKKESFPLTVTSAQKNPTAFYLCASSRGGLYEQYFGPGTRLTVT.

This clone was picked up a small number of times. The chain combines TRBV19 with TRBJ1-2; a possible D gene is TRBD1 (5 bases). V was cut by 7 bases and J by 4 bases, with 16 bases left in between. This CDR3 contains 14 residues. From germline, CDR1 is LNHDA and CDR2 SQIVND (reference sequence). CDR3 in amino acids: CASIPRDPPYGYTF. The CDR3 DNA reads TGTGCCAGTATACCACGGGACCCCCCCTATGGCTACACCTTC.

This clone was seen just once. The V call is TRBV7-2, the J call TRBJ2-2; D not certain. This CDR3 contains 14 residues. Deletions cut 5 bases from V and 4 bases from J, with 11 bases between. CDR1 SGHTA and CDR2 FQGNSA come from the germline V gene. The CDR3 region has the DNA TGTGCCAGCAGCAAAGCGTCCTTCACCGGGGAGCTGTTTTTT. It codes for CASSKASFTGELFF.